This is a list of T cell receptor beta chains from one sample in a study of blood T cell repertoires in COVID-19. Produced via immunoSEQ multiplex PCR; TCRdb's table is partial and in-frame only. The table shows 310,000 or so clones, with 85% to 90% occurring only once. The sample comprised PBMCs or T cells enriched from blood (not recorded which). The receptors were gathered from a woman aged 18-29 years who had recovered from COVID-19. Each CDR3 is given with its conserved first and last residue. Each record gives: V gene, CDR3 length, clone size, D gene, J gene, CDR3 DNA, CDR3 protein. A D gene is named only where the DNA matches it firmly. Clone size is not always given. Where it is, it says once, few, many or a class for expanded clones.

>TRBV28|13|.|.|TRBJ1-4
TGTGCCAGCAGTTTAGCGAGACTTGAAAAACTGTTTTTT
CASSLARLEKLFF
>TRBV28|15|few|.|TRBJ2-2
TGTGCCAGCGGTTCAGGGGCCGGACACACCGGGGAGCTGTTTTTT
CASGSGAGHTGELFF
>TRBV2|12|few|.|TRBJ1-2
TGTGCCAGCGAGGCGGGGCGTGGTGGCTACACCTTC
CASEAGRGGYTF
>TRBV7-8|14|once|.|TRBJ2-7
TGTGCCAGCAGCCGTTTCGACTATAGCTACGAGCAGTACTTC
CASSRFDYSYEQYF
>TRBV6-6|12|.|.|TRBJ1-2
TGTGCCAGCAGCCAGGTTAACTATGGCTACACCTTC
CASSQVNYGYTF
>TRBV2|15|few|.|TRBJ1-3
TGTGCCAGCAGTGAAGTCGGGTACTCTGGAAACACCATATATTTT
CASSEVGYSGNTIYF
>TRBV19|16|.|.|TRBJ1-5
TGTGCCAGTAGAGTAAGACAGTCCTCTCAGGGGCAGCCCCAGCATTTT
CASRVRQSSQGQPQHF
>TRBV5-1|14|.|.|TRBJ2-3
TGCGCCAGCAGCTTGGGGCAGGATACAGATACGCAGTATTTT
CASSLGQDTDTQYF
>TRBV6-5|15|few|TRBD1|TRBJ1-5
TGTGCCAGCAGTATGGGACAGCATAGCAATCAGCCCCAGCATTTT
CASSMGQHSNQPQHF
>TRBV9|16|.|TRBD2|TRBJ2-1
TGTGCCAGCAGCGTAGGTAGCGGGAGCTCCTACAATGAGCAGTTCTTC
CASSVGSGSSYNEQFF